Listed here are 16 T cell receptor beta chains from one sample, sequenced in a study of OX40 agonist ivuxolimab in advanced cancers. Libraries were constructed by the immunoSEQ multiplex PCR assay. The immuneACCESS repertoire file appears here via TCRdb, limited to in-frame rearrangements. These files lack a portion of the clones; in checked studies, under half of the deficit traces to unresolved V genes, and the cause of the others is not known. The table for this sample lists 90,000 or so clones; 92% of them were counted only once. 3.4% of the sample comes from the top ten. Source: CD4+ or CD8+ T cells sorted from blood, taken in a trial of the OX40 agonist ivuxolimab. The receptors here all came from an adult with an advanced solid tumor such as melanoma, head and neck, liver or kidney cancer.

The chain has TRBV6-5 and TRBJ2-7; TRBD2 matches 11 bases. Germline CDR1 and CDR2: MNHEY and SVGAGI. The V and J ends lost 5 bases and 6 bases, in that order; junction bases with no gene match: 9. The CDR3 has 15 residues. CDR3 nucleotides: TGTGCCAGCAGTGACTTTGGGACTAGCGGCTCCGAGCAGTACTTC. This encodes CASSDFGTSGSEQYF.

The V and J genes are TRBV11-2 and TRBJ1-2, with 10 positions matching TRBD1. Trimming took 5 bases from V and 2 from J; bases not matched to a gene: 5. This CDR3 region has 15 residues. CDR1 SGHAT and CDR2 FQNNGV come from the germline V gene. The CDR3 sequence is CASSGRDRGNYGYTF. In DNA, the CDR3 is TGTGCCAGCAGCGGACGGGACAGGGGCAACTATGGCTACACCTTC.

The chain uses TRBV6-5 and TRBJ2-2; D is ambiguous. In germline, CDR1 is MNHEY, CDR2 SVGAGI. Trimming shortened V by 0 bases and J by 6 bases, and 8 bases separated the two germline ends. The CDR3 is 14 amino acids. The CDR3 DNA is TGTGCCAGCAGTTACTCGAGAACCCCCGGGGAGCTGTTTTTT. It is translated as CASSYSRTPGELFF.

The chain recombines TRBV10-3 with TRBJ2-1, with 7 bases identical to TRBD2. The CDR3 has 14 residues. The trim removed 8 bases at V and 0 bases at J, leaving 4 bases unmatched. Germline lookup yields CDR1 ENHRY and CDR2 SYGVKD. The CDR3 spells CAIGGGSSYNEQFF. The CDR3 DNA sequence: TGTGCCATCGGGGGGGGGAGCTCCTACAATGAGCAGTTCTTC.

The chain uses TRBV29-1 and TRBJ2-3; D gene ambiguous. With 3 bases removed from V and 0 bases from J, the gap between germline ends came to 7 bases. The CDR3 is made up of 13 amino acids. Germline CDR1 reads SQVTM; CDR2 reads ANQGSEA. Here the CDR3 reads CSVERSSTDTQYF. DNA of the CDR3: TGCAGCGTTGAGAGGTCAAGCACAGATACGCAGTATTTT.

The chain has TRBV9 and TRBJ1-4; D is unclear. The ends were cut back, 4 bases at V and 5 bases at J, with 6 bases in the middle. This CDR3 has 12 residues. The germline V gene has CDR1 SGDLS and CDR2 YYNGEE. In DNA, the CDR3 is TGTGCCAGCAGCCTCGACAATGAAAAACTGTTTTTT. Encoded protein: CASSLDNEKLFF.

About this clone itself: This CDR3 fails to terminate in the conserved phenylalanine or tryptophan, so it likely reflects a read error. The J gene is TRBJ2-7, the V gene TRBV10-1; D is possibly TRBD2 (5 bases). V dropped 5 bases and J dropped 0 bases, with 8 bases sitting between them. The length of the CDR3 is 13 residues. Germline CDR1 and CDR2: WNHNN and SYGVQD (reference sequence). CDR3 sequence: CASSFGDSYEQYL. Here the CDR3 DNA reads TGCGCCAGCAGTTTCGGGGACTCCTACGAGCAGTACCTC.

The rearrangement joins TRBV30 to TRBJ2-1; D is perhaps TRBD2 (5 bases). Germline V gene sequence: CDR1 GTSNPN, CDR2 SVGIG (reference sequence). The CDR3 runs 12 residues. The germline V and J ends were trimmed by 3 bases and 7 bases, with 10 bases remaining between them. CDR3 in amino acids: CAWRPRENEQFF. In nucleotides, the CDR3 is TGTGCCTGGAGGCCACGGGAAAATGAGCAGTTCTTC.

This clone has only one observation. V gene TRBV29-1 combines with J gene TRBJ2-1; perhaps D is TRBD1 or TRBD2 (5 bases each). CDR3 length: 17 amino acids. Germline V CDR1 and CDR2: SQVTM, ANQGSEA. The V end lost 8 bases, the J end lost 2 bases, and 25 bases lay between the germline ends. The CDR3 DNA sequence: TGCAGCTGCCAGGAAAAGGAGTTGGGACGCGCCTACAATGAGCAGTTCTTC. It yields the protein CSCQEKELGRAYNEQFF.

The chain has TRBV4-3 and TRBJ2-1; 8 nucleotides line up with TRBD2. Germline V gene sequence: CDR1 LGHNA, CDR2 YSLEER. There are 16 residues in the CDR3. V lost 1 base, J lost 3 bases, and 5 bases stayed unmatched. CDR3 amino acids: CASSQVRGALYNEQFF. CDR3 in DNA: TGCGCCAGCAGCCAAGTGCGGGGGGCTCTCTACAATGAGCAGTTCTTC.

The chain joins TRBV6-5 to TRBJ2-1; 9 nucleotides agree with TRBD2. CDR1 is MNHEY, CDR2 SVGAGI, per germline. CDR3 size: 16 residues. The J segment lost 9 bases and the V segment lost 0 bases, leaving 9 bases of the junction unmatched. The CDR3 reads CASSYSMAGGRSEQFF. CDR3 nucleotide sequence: TGTGCCAGCAGTTACTCGATGGCGGGAGGGCGTAGTGAGCAGTTCTTC.

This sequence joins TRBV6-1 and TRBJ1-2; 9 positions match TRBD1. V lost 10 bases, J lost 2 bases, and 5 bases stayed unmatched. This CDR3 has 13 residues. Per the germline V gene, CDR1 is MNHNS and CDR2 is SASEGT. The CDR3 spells CATDRGLNYGYTF. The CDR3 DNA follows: TGTGCCACCGACAGGGGGTTAAACTATGGCTACACCTTC.

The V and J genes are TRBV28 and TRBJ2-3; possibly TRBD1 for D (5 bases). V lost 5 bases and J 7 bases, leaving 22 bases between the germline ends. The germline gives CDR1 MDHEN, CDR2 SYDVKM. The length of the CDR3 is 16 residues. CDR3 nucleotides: TGTGCCAGCAGTACACTAAGACAGATTCCAGTATATACGCAGTATTTT. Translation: CASSTLRQIPVYTQYF. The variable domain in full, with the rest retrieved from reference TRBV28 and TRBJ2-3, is DVKVTQSSRYLVKRTGEKVFLECVQDMDHENMFWYRQDPGLGLRLIYFSYDVKMKEKGDIPEGYSVSREKKERFSLILESASTNQTSMYLCASSTLRQIPVYTQYFGPGTRLTVL.

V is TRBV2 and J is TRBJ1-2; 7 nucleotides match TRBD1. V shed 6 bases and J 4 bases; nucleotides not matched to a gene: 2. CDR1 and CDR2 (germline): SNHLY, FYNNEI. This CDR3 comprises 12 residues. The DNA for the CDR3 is TGTGCCAGCAGGACAGGGATCTATGGCTACACCTTC. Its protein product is CASRTGIYGYTF.

The CDR3 reads CASSSPGKELFF. CDR3 DNA: TGTGCCAGCAGCTCCCCAGGGAAGGAGCTGTTTTTT. The chain uses TRBV13 and TRBJ1-4; tentative D call: TRBD1 (5 bases). The end of the DNA fits TRBJ2-2 better, so the J call may be wrong. The length of the CDR3 is 12 residues. CDR1 is PRHDT, CDR2 FYEKMQ, per germline (reference sequence).

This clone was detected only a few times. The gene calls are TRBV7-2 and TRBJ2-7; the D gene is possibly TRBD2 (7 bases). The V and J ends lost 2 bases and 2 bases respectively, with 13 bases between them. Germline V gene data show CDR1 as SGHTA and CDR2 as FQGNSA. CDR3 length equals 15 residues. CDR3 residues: CASSLSAGATYEQYF. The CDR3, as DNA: TGTGCCAGCAGCTTATCGGCGGGGGCTACCTACGAGCAGTACTTC.